This T cell receptor beta chain was identified in a study of blood T cell repertoires in COVID-19. On the study more broadly: From the United States, Italy and Spain came samples of acute and convalescent COVID-19.

Only in-frame clones appear in the TCRdb table, and some are missing; sequencing was by immunoSEQ multiplex PCR. The sample gives fewer than 35,000 clones, approximately 91% of which show up once; under 30% is in the top ten. The germline CDR1 and CDR2 sequences are MNHEY and SVGEGT. CDR3 length: 11 amino acids. Trimming took 2 bases from V and 8 from J, leaving 6 bases between them. This sequence originates from a woman of 80 years or more with active or convalescent COVID-19. Sample: peripheral blood. This rearrangement joins TRBV6-2 or TRBV6-3 to TRBJ1-2, with a weak D call TRBD1 (5 bases). This CDR3 reads CASSYTGGYTF. The CDR3, as DNA: TGTGCCAGCAGTTACACAGGAGGCTACACCTTC.